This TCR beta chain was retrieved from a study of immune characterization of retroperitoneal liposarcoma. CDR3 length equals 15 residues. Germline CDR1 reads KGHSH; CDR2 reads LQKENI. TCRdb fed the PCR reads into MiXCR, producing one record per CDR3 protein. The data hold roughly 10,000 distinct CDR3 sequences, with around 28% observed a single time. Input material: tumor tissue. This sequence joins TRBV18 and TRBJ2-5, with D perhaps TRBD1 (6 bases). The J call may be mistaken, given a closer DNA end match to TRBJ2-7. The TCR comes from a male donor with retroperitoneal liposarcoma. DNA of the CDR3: TGTGCCAGCTCACTAAAACAGGGATTCTCCTACGAGCAGTACTTC. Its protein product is CASSLKQGFSYEQYF.